Listed here are 7 T cell receptor beta chains from one sample, sequenced in a study of shared clonotypes between healthy human individuals. Here immunoSEQ multiplex PCR was the method, and the copy in TCRdb shows in-frame clones only, minus some. This table holds about 670,000 clones, around 72% found once. Sequencing was carried out using memory CD4+ T cells sorted from blood. Subset indicated: CD45RA-negative fraction. These receptor sequences come from a woman aged 25 to 39 in good health.

The V call is TRBV7-9, the J call TRBJ1-1, with D possibly matching TRBD1 (5 bases). The length of the CDR3 is 14 residues. V lost 6 bases, J lost 1 base, and 12 bases lay in between. Germline-derived CDR1 and CDR2 are SEHNR and FQNEAQ (reference sequence). The CDR3 spells CASSLAGRNTEAFF. Written as DNA, the CDR3 is TGTGCCAGCAGTCTTGCAGGGCGGAACACTGAAGCTTTCTTT.

The chain has TRBV28 and TRBJ1-5, with 10 bases fitting TRBD1. V shed 5 bases, J shed 5 bases, and the junction held 9 bases outside the gene matches. Germline V CDR1 and CDR2: MDHEN, SYDVKM. The CDR3 runs to 16 residues. CDR3 DNA sequence: TGTGCCAGCAGTCCCCTGGGGACAGGGGAAGATCAGCCCCAGCATTTT. It yields the protein CASSPLGTGEDQPQHF.

A single count supports this clone. This chain links TRBV2 with TRBJ1-1; D call uncertain. The CDR3 runs to 13 residues. Germline V gene lookup returns CDR1 SNHLY and CDR2 FYNNEI. The ends were cut back, 8 bases at V and 3 bases at J, with 13 bases in the middle. The CDR3 nucleotides are TGTGCCAGCGTATCCTCCCCGGACACTGAAGCTTTCTTT. This gives the protein CASVSSPDTEAFF.

The chain combines TRBV19 with TRBJ1-5; tentatively, D is TRBD1 (6 bases). Germline loops: CDR1 LNHDA, CDR2 SQIVND (reference sequence). The CDR3 has 13 amino acids. Trimming pared 5 bases from V and 4 bases from J, leaving 9 bases between. In nucleotides, the CDR3 is TGTGCCAGTAGTGGACAGCTGAATCAGCCCCAGCATTTT. Its translation is CASSGQLNQPQHF.

The rearrangement uses TRBV5-1 and TRBJ1-4; D is possibly TRBD1 (5 bases). Trimming took 0 bases from V and 3 from J, leaving 9 bases between them. Germline V CDR1 and CDR2: SGHRS, YFSETQ. This CDR3 is built from 15 residues. The CDR3 sequence: CASSLAGSSNEKLFF. CDR3 coding DNA: TGCGCCAGCAGCTTGGCAGGGTCATCTAATGAAAAACTGTTTTTT.

This clone was observed a single time. The same CDR3 arises from other DNA sequences in this sample as well. The chain is built from TRBV28 and TRBJ2-1; D is uncertain. Germline V gene data show CDR1 as MDHEN and CDR2 as SYDVKM. This CDR3 contains 12 residues. Trimming left V 5 bases short and J 6 bases short, with 8 bases between. CDR3 nucleotide sequence: TGTGCCAGCAGTCTCGCCCCCAATGAGCAGTTCTTC. Its protein product is CASSLAPNEQFF.

The CDR3 loop reads CSVVWRQSGNTEAFF. Here the CDR3 DNA reads TGCAGCGTTGTTTGGAGACAGAGTGGGAACACTGAAGCTTTCTTT. The V gene is TRBV29-1, the J gene TRBJ1-1, with TRBD1 as a possible D gene (5 bases). This CDR3 has 15 residues. Germline V gene lookup returns CDR1 SQVTM and CDR2 ANQGSEA. V was shortened by 4 bases and J by 1 base, with 16 bases between the two germline ends. The full variable domain, with the rest looked up from reference TRBV29-1 and TRBJ1-1, is SAVISQKPSRDICQRGTSLTIQCQVDSQVTMMFWYRQQPGQSLTLIATANQGSEATYESGFVIDKFPISRPNLTFSTLTVSNMSPEDSSIYLCSVVWRQSGNTEAFFGQGTRLTVV.